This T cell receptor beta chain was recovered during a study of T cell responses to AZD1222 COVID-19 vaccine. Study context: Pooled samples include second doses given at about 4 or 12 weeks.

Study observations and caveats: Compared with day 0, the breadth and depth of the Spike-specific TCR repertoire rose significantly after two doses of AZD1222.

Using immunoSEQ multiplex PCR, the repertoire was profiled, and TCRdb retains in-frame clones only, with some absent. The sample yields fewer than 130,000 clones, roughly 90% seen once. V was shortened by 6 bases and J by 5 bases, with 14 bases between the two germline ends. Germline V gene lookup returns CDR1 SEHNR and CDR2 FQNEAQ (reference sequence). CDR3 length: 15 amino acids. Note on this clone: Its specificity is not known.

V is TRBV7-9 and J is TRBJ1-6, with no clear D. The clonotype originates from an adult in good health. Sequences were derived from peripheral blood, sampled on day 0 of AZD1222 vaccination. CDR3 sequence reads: CASRASTGDNSPLHF. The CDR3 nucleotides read TGTGCCAGCAGAGCCTCCACGGGAGATAATTCACCCCTCCACTTT.